This passage covers 7 T cell receptor beta chains from one sample sequenced in a study of shared clonotypes between healthy human individuals. Method: immunoSEQ multiplex PCR; TCRdb's copy keeps in-frame clones and lacks some. Of millions of clones listed, 85% to 95% were seen once; the top ten hold under 0.15%. The sample comprised naive CD4+ T cells sorted from blood. The subset here: CD45RA+ positively selected. The receptors originated from a man aged 18 to 35 in good health.

This clone was seen just once. At the DNA level, this CDR3 is encoded by other sequences in the same sample as well. V usage is TRBV5-1 and J usage is TRBJ1-3; 10 bases are a match to TRBD1. Germline assignment: CDR1 SGHRS and CDR2 YFSETQ. This CDR3 is 15 amino acids long. V lost 5 bases and J lost 2; bases outside the gene matches: 4. CDR3 protein: CASSAGTGAGNTIYF. In DNA, the CDR3 is TGCGCCAGCAGTGCCGGGACAGGGGCTGGAAACACCATATATTTT.

Turning to this clone: Germline and junction disagree at one end, which may indicate a read error. The genes are TRBV10-3 and TRBJ2-7, with unresolved D. Germline CDR1 reads ENHRY; CDR2 reads SYGVKD. This CDR3 region has 14 residues. The DNA of the CDR3 is TGTGCCAGCAGTTACCTGGAAGGATCTTACGGGCAGTACTTC. This sequence encodes CASSYLEGSYGQYF.

This chain connects TRBV6-5 to TRBJ1-1, with 8 bases aligning to TRBD1. The CDR3 is 15 residues long. The trim removed 0 bases at V and 12 bases at J, leaving 12 bases unmatched. In germline, CDR1 is MNHEY, CDR2 SVGAGI. CDR3 DNA sequence: TGTGCCAGCAGTTACTCGTGGCAGGGGGCCACGGGGACTTTCTTT. Translated: CASSYSWQGATGTFF.

This clone was counted once. This chain connects TRBV5-1 to TRBJ2-3; the D gene is possibly TRBD2 (6 bases). In germline, CDR1 is SGHRS, CDR2 YFSETQ. V was trimmed by 4 bases and J by 6 bases, leaving 21 bases between them. This CDR3 spans 16 amino acids. The CDR3: CASSPRRRGPGDTQYF. CDR3 DNA: TGCGCCAGCAGCCCTCGGCGGCGGGGCCCGGGGGATACGCAGTATTTT.

CDR3 residues: CSAVAVGSTEAFF. As DNA, the CDR3 is TGCAGCGCCGTTGCCGTTGGGTCCACTGAAGCTTTCTTT. The chain recombines TRBV29-1 with TRBJ1-1; D ambiguous. Germline V gene sequence: CDR1 SQVTM, CDR2 ANQGSEA. V lost 7 bases to trimming and J lost 4 bases, with 16 bases between them. This CDR3 contains 13 residues. Full variable domain (rest looked up from reference TRBV29-1 and TRBJ1-1): SAVISQKPSRDICQRGTSLTIQCQVDSQVTMMFWYRQQPGQSLTLIATANQGSEATYESGFVIDKFPISRPNLTFSTLTVSNMSPEDSSIYLCSAVAVGSTEAFFGQGTRLTVV.

This rearrangement joins TRBV7-9 to TRBJ2-7; tentatively, D is TRBD1 (5 bases). Germline V lookup: CDR1 SEHNR, CDR2 FQNEAQ (reference sequence). V lost 1 base and J 8 bases, leaving 15 bases between the germline ends. CDR3 length equals 14 residues. The CDR3 region is CASSLGQQIGQQYF. The DNA of the CDR3 is TGTGCCAGCAGCTTAGGACAGCAGATCGGGCAGCAGTACTTC.

The gene calls are TRBV7-9 and TRBJ2-7; TRBD2 aligns across 7 bases. Germline trimming cut 1 base from V and 1 base from J; bases unmatched to any gene: 4. CDR1 and CDR2 (germline): SEHNR, FQNEAQ (reference sequence). The CDR3 covers 15 residues. CDR3 amino acids: CASSLVGTTSYEQYF. The CDR3 bases are TGTGCCAGCAGCTTAGTAGGGACTACGTCCTACGAGCAGTACTTC.